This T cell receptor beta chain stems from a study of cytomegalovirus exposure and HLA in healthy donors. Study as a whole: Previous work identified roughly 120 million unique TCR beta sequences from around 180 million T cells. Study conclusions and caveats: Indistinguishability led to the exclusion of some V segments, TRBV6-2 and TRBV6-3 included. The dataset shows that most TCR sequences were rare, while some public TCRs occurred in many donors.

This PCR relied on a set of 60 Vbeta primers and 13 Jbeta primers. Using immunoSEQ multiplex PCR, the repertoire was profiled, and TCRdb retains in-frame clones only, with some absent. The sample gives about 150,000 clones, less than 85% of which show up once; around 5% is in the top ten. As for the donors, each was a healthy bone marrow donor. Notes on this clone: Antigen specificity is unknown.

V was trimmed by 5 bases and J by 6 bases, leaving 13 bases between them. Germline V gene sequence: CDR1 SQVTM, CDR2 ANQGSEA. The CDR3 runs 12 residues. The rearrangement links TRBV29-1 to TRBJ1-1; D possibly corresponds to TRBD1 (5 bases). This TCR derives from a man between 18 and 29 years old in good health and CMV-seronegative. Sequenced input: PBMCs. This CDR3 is CSVLRWGAEAFF. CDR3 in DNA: TGCAGCGTTTTAAGGTGGGGGGCTGAAGCTTTCTTT.